This T cell receptor beta chain was captured in a study of cytomegalovirus exposure and HLA in healthy donors. The J segment lost 2 bases and the V segment lost 3 bases, leaving 12 bases of the junction unmatched. From germline, CDR1 is GTSNPN and CDR2 SVGIG (reference sequence). The length of the CDR3 is 16 residues. The primer mix had 60 Vbeta and 13 Jbeta primers. TCRdb's copy holds only in-frame clones and misses some; the assay was immunoSEQ multiplex PCR. The sample yields 130,000 or so clones, around nine tenths seen once. The TCR sequence derives from a woman in her twenties or thirties in good health and CMV-seronegative. Sequencing was performed on PBMCs. The chain carries TRBV30 and TRBJ1-2; TRBD1 matches at 7 bases. The CDR3 here is CAWSNPRGRGNYGYTF. DNA for the CDR3: TGTGCCTGGAGCAACCCCAGGGGCAGGGGGAACTATGGCTACACCTTC.